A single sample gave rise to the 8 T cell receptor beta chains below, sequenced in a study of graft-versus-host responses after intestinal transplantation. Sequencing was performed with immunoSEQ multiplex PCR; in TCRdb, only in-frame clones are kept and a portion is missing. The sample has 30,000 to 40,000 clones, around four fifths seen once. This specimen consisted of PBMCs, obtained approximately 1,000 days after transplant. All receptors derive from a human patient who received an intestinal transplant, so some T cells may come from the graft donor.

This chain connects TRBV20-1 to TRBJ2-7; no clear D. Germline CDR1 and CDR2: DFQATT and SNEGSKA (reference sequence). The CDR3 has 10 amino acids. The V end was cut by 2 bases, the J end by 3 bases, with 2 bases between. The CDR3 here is CSARHYEQYF. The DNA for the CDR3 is TGCAGTGCTAGACACTACGAGCAGTACTTC.

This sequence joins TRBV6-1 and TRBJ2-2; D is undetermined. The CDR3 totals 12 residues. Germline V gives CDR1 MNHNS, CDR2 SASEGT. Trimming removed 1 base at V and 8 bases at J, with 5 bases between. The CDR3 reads CASSEEVGELFF. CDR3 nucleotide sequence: TGTGCCAGCAGTGAAGAAGTTGGGGAGCTGTTTTTT.

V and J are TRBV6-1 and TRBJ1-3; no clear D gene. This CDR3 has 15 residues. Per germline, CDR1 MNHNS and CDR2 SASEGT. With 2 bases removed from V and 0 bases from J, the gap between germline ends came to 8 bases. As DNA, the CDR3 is TGTGCCAGCAGTGAATCGCCTAGCTCTGGAAACACCATATATTTT. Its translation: CASSESPSSGNTIYF.

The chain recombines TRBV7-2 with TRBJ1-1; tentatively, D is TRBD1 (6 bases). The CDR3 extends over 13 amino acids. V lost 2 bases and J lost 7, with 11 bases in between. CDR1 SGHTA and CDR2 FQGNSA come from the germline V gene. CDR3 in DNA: TGTGCCAGCAGCTTATTGGCAGGGGTTGAAGCTTTCTTT. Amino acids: CASSLLAGVEAFF.

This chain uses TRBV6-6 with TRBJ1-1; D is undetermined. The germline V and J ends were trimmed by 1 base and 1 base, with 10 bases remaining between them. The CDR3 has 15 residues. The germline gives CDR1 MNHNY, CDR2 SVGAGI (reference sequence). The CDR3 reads CASSYLEIGNTEAFF. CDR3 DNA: TGTGCCAGCAGTTACTTGGAGATTGGGAACACTGAAGCTTTCTTT.

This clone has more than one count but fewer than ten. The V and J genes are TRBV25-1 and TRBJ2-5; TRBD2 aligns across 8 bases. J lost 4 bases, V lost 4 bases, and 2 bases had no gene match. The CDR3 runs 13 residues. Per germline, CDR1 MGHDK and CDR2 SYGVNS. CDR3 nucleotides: TGTGCCAGCAGTGGCCTAGCGGGAGAGACCCAGTACTTC. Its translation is CASSGLAGETQYF.

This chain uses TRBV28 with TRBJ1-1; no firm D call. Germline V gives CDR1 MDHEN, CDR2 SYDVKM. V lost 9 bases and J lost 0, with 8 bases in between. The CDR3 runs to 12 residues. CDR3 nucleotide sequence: TGTGCCAGTGAGACGGTGAACACTGAAGCTTTCTTT. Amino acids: CASETVNTEAFF.

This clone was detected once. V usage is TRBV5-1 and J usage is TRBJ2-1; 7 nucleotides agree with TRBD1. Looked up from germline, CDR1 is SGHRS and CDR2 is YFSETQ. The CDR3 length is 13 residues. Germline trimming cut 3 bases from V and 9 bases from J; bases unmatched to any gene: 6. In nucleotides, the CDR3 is TGCGCCAGCAGCTATCAAACAGGGGTTGAGCAGTTCTTC. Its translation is CASSYQTGVEQFF.